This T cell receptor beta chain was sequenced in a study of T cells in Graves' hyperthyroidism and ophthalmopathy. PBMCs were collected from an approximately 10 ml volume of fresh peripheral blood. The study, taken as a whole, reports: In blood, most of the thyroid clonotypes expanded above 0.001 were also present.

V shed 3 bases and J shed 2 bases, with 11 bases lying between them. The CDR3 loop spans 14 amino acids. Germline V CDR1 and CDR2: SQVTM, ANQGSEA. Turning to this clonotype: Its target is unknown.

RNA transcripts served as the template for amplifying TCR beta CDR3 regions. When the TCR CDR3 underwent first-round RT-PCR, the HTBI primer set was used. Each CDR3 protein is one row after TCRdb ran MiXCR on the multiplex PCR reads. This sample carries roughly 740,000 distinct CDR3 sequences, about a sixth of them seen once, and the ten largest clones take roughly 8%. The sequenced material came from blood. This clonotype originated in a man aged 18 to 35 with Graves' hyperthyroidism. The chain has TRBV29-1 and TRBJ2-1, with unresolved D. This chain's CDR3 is CSVEGYGTYNEQFF. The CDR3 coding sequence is TGCAGCGTTGAGGGGTATGGGACCTACAATGAGCAGTTCTTC.